This TCR beta chain originates from a study of CXCR3-negative and CXCR3-positive naive CD8 T cells. The CDR3 is 15 amino acids. Germline CDR1 reads SGHRS; CDR2 reads YFSETQ. The TRB cDNA libraries were prepared by 5' RACE with UMI labels. TCRdb reprocessed the 5' RACE reads and stores each CDR3 protein as one record, lacking DNA. This table holds 75,000 to 95,000 distinct CDR3 sequences. Sequences were obtained from naive CXCR3- CD8+ T cells from blood. Sample subset: CD45RO-CCR7+CD27+CD95- naive CD8+ T cells lacking CXCR3 (TNR3-). The TCR sequence derives from a human donor in good health. Some clones in this sample may be carry-over from other donors' samples. This chain uses TRBV5-1 with TRBJ2-1; the TCRdb D gene call, TRBD2, has no DNA to confirm it. The CDR3 sequence: CASSWGTSGNNEQFF.